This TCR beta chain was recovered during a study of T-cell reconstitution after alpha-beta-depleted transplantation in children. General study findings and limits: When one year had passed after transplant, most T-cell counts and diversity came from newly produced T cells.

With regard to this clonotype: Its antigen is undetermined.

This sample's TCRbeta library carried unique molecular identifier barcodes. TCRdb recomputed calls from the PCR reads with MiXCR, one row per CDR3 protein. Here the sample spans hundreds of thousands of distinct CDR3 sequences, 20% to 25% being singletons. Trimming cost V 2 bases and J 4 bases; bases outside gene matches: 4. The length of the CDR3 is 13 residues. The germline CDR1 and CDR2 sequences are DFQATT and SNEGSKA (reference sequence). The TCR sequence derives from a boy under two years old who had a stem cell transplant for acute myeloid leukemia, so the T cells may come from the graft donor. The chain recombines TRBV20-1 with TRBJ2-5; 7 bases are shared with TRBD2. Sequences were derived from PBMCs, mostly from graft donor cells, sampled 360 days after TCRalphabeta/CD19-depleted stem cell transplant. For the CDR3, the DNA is TGCAGTGCTAGAAACGCGGGGGTAGAGACCCAGTACTTC. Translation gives CSARNAGVETQYF.